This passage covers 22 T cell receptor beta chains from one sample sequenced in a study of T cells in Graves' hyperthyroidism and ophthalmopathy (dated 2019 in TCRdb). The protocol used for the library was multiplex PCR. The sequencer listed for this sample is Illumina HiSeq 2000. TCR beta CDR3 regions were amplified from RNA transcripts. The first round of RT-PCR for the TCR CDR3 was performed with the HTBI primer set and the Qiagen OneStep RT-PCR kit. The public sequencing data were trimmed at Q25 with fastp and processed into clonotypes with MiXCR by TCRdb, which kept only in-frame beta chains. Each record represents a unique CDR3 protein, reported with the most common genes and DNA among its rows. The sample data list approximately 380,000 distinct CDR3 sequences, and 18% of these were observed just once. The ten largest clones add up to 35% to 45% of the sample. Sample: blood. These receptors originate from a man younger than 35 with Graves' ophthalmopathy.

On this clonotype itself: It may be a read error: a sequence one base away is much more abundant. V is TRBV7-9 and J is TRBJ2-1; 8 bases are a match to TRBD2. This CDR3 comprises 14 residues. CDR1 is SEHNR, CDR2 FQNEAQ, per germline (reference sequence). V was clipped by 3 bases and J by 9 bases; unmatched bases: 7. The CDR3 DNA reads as TGTGCCAGCAGCTTTCGCGGGGGGCGGGGTGAGCAGTTCTTC. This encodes CASSFRGGRGEQFF.

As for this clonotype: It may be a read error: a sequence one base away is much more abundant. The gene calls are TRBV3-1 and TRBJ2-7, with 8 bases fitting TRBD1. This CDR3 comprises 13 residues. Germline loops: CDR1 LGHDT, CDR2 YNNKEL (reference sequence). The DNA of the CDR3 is TGTGCCAGCAGCCCCCGGGACAGGTACGAGCAGCACTTC. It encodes CASSPRDRYEQHF.

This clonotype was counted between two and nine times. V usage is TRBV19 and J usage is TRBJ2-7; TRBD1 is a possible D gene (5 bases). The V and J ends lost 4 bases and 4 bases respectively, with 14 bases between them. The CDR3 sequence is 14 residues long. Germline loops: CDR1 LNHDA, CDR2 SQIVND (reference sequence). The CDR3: CASSRATDLYEQYF. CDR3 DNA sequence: TGTGCCAGTAGTAGGGCGACAGACCTTTACGAGCAGTACTTC.

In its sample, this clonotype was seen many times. CDR3 loop: CASSEGGWGNNEQFF. The CDR3 DNA sequence: TGTGCCAGCAGTGAGGGGGGATGGGGTAACAATGAGCAGTTCTTC. V gene TRBV2 combines with J gene TRBJ2-1, with D perhaps matching TRBD2 (6 bases). Looked up from germline, CDR1 is SNHLY and CDR2 is FYNNEI. V lost 3 bases to trimming and J lost 5 bases, with 14 bases between them. This CDR3 spans 15 amino acids.

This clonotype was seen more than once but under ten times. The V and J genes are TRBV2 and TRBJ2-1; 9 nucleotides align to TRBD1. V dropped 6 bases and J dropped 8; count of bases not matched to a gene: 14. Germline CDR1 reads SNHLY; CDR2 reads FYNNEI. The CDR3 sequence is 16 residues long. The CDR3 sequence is CASSAHRDRDRDEQFF. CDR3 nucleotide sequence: TGTGCCAGCAGCGCCCACCGGGACAGGGATCGCGATGAGCAGTTCTTC.

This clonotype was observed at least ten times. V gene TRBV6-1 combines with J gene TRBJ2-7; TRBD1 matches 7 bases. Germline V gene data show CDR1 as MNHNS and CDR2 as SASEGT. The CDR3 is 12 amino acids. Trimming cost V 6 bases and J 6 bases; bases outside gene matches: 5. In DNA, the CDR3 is TGTGCCAGCAGCCCGACAGGGAGCGAGCAGTACTTC. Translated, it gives CASSPTGSEQYF.

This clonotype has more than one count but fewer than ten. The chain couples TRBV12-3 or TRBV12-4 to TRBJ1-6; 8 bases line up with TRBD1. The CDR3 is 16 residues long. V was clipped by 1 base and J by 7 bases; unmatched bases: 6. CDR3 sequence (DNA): TGTGCCAGCAGTTTAGGGAGACAGGGGTCAAATTCACCCCTCCACTTT. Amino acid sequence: CASSLGRQGSNSPLHF.

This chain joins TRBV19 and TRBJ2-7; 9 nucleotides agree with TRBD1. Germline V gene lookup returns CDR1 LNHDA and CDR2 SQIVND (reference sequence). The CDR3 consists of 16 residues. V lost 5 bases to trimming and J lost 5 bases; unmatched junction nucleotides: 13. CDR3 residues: CASSDPGQGFWHEQYF. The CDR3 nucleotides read TGTGCCAGTAGTGACCCGGGACAGGGATTTTGGCACGAGCAGTACTTC.

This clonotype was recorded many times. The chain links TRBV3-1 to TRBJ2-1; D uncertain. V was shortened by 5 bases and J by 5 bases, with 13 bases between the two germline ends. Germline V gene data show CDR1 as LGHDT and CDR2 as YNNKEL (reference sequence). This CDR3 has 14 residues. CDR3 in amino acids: CASSASEWHNEQFF. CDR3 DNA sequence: TGTGCCAGCAGCGCTTCCGAGTGGCACAATGAGCAGTTCTTC.

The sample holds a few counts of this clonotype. The CDR3: CASSLEQGNSPLHF. CDR3 DNA sequence: TGTGCCAGCAGCTTAGAACAGGGCAATTCACCCCTCCACTTT. The rearrangement uses TRBV7-6 and TRBJ1-6; D is perhaps TRBD1 (6 bases). Looked up from germline, CDR1 is SGHVS and CDR2 is FNYEAQ. V shed 1 base and J shed 7 bases, with 8 bases lying between them. This CDR3 is 14 amino acids long.

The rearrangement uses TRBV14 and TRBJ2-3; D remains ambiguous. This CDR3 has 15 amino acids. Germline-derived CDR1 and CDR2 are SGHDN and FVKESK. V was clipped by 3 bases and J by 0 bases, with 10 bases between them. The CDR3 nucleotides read TGTGCCAGCAGCCAGTATTTTGCTAGCACAGATACGCAGTATTTT. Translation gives CASSQYFASTDTQYF.

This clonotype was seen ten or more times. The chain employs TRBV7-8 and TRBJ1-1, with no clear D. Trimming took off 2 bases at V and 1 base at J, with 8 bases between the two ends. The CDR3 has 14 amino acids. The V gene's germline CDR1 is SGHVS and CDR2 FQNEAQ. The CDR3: CASSLLRTNTEAFF. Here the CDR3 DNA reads TGTGCCAGCAGCTTATTGAGGACGAACACTGAAGCTTTCTTT.

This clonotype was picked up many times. Written as DNA, the CDR3 is TGTGCCAGCAGCTCGACACCTAACACTGAAGCTTTCTTT. Translated: CASSSTPNTEAFF. V and J are TRBV7-9 and TRBJ1-1; D is ambiguous. V was pared by 4 bases and J by 2 bases, with 8 bases between. This CDR3 spans 13 amino acids. The germline CDR1 and CDR2 sequences are SEHNR and FQNEAQ (reference sequence).

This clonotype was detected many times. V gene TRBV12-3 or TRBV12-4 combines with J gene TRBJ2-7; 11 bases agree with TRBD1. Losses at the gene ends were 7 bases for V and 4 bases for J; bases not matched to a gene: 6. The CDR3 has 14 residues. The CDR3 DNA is TGTGCCAGCACCCGGACAGGGGGCGATTACGAGCAGTACTTC. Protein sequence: CASTRTGGDYEQYF.

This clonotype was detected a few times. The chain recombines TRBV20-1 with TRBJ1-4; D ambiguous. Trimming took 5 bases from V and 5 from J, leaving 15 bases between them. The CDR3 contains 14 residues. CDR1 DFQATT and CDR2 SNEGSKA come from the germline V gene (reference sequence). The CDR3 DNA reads TGCAGTGCTGAGAACGGGTGGGCAAATGAAAAACTGTTTTTT. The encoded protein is CSAENGWANEKLFF.

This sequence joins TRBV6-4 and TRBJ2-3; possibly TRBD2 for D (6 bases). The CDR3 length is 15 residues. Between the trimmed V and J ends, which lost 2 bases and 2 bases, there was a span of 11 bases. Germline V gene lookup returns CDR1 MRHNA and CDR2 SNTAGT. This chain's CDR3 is CASSDRGGNTDTQYF. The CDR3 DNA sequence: TGTGCCAGCAGTGACAGGGGAGGAAACACAGATACGCAGTATTTT.

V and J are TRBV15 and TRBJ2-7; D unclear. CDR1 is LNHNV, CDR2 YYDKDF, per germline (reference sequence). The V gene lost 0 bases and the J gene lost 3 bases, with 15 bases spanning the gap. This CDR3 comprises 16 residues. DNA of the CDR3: TGTGCCACCAGCAGAGATTTACCACCCAACCACTACGAGCAGTACTTC. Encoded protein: CATSRDLPPNHYEQYF.

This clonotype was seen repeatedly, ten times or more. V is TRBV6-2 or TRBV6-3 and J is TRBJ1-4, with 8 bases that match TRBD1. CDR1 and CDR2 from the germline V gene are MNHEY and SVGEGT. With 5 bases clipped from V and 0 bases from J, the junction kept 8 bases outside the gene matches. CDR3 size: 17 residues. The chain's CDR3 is CASSHRDRITTNEKLFF. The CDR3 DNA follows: TGTGCCAGCAGTCATCGGGACAGGATAACAACTAATGAAAAACTGTTTTTT.

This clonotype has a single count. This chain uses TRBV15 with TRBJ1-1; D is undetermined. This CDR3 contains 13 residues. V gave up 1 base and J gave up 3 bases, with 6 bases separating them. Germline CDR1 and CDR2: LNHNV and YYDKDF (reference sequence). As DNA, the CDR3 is TGTGCCACCAGCAGAGGTATGTACACTGAAGCTTTCTTT. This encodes CATSRGMYTEAFF. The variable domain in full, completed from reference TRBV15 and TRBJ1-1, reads DAMVIQNPRYQVTQFGKPVTLSCSQTLNHNVMYWYQQKSSQAPKLLFHYYDKDFNNEADTPDNFQSRRPNTSFCFLDIRSPGLGDTAMYLCATSRGMYTEAFFGQGTRLTVV.

The CDR3 nucleotides read TGTGCCAGCAGCTCCCGACAGGGGGAGACCCAGTACTTC. It yields the protein CASSSRQGETQYF. The rearrangement uses TRBV7-9 and TRBJ2-5, with TRBD1 matching 8 bases. Germline V lookup: CDR1 SEHNR, CDR2 FQNEAQ (reference sequence). J was trimmed by 5 bases and V by 4 bases; bases with no gene match: 3. The CDR3 contains 13 residues.

CDR3 region: CASSEAQMSLAKNIQYF. The DNA for the CDR3 is TGTGCCAGCAGTGAAGCCCAGATGAGCTTGGCCAAAAACATTCAGTACTTC. The rearrangement uses TRBV6-1 and TRBJ2-4; unclear D gene. CDR3 length: 17 amino acids. Looked up from germline, CDR1 is MNHNS and CDR2 is SASEGT. V lost 0 bases, J lost 1 base, and 13 bases lay in between.

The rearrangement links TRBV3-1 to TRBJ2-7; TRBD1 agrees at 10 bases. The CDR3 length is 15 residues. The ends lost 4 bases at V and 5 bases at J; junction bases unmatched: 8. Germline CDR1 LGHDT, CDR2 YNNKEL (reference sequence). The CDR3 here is CASSPRTGGINEQYF. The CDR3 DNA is TGTGCCAGCAGCCCGCGGACAGGGGGTATCAACGAGCAGTACTTC.